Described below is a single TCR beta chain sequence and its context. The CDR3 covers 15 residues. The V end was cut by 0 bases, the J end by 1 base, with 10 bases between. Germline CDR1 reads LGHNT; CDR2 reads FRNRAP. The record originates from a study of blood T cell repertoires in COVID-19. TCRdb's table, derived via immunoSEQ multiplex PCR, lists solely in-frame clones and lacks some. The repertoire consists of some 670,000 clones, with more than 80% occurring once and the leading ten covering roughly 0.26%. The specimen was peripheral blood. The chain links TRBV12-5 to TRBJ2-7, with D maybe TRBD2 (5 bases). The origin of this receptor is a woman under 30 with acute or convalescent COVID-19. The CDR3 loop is CASGLVLGYSYEQYF. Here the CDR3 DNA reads TGTGCTAGTGGTTTGGTACTAGGGTATTCCTACGAGCAGTACTTC.